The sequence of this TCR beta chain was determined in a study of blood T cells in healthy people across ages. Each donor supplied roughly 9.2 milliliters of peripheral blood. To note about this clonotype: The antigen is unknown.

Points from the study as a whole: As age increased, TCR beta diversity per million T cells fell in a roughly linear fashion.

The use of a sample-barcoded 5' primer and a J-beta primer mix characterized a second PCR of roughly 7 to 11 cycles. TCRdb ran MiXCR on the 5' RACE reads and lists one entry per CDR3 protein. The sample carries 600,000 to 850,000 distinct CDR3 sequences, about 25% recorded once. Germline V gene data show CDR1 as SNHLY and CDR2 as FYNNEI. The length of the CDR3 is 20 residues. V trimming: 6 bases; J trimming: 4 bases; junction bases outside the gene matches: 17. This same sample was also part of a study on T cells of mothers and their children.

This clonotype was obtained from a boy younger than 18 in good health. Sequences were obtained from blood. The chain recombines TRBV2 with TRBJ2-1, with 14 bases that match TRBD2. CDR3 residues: CASRAFGTSGSAPLYNEQFF. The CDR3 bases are TGTGCCAGCAGGGCCTTCGGGACTAGCGGGAGCGCTCCCCTTTACAATGAGCAGTTCTTC.